The rows below give T cell receptor beta chains drawn from one sample of a study of blood T cell repertoires in COVID-19. Produced via immunoSEQ multiplex PCR; TCRdb's table is partial and in-frame only. This table has around 250,000 clones, approximately 82% appearing once. Sequenced sample: peripheral blood. Receptors originate from a man aged 55 to 70 who had recovered from COVID-19. The CDR3 runs from the conserved cysteine through the conserved F or W. Fields, in order: clone size, J gene, V gene, D gene, CDR3 DNA, CDR3 protein. The D gene is left open where the match is weak. Not every row has a clone size; where given, it reads once, few, many or a size class.

few,TRBJ2-2,TRBV19,TRBD2,TGTGCCAGTAGTACACCGGGACTAGCGGGAGGTTCTCCCGGGGAGCTGTTTTTT,CASSTPGLAGGSPGELFF
-,TRBJ2-3,TRBV11-2,-,TGTGCCAGCAGCAGGGGGGGAGCGGCGGATACGCAGTATTTT,CASSRGGAADTQYF
-,TRBJ2-3,TRBV27,TRBD2,TGTGCCAGCAGTTCTGCGGGGGGACCGGATACGCAGTATTTT,CASSSAGGPDTQYF
-,TRBJ2-3,TRBV7-9,-,TGTGCCAGCAGCCGACAACAGGGTTGGGGCACAGATACGCAGTATTTT,CASSRQQGWGTDTQYF
few,TRBJ1-5,TRBV19,-,TGTGCCAGTAGTGGGACTGTCGGGCGCAATCAGCCCCAGCATTTT,CASSGTVGRNQPQHF
-,TRBJ2-1,TRBV23-1,TRBD2,TGCGCCAGCAGTCCTAGCGGGGACTACAATGAGCAGTTCTTC,CASSPSGDYNEQFF
-,TRBJ2-1,TRBV29-1,-,TGCAGCGTCCCAAGCGGGTTCTCCTACAATGAGCAGTTCTTC,CSVPSGFSYNEQFF
-,TRBJ1-1,TRBV6-5,-,TGTGCCACGACCCTCCAGGGTGGGGTAAACACTGAAGCTTTCTTT,CATTLQGGVNTEAFF
-,TRBJ2-1,TRBV2,TRBD2,TGTGCCAGCAGTGATTCGTTAGTAGCGGGAGGAGAACAGTTCTTC,CASSDSLVAGGEQFF
-,TRBJ2-1,TRBV5-1,TRBD1,TGCGCCAGCAGGGACAGGGTCAATGAGCAGTTCTTC,CASRDRVNEQFF
-,TRBJ2-7,TRBV6-5,-,TGTGCCAGCAGTTACAAGTGGGCAGGGGTCATCGACGAGCAGTACTTC,CASSYKWAGVIDEQYF
-,TRBJ2-3,TRBV7-9,TRBD2,TGTGCCAGCAGCCAGACGGGACTAGCGGGGGAGAACACAGATACGCAGTATTTT,CASSQTGLAGENTDTQYF
-,TRBJ2-2,TRBV7-2,TRBD1,TGTGCCAGCAGCTTACAGGCAGGGGGCTACACCGGGGAGCTGTTTTTT,CASSLQAGGYTGELFF
-,TRBJ1-1,TRBV2,TRBD1,TGTGCCAGCAGTCCAACTACAGGGGGCTACACTGAAGCTTTCTTT,CASSPTTGGYTEAFF
few,TRBJ2-5,TRBV2,-,TGTGCCAGCAGTTCCCTTTTGGAGACCCAGTACTTC,CASSSLLETQYF
few,TRBJ2-2,TRBV5-1,TRBD2,TGCGCCAGCGGACTACTAGGACTAGCGGAGAACACCGGGGAGCTGTTTTTT,CASGLLGLAENTGELFF
-,TRBJ1-2,TRBV2,TRBD1,TGTGCCAGCAGGGGGGACAGGGCTGATGGCTACACCTTC,CASRGDRADGYTF
-,TRBJ1-6,TRBV9,TRBD1,TGTGCCAGCAGCGTAATGGACAGGGATTCACCCCTCCACTTT,CASSVMDRDSPLHF
-,TRBJ1-2,TRBV7-9,-,TGTGCCAGCAGCCCTGAGGGTAGACGGGGGGGCTACACCTTC,CASSPEGRRGGYTF
-,TRBJ2-2,TRBV28,TRBD2,TGTGCCAGCATACGCGGGGGTTTGAACACCGGGGAGCTGTTTTTT,CASIRGGLNTGELFF
-,TRBJ1-5,TRBV3-1/TRBV3-2,TRBD1,TGTGCCAGCAGCCAGACAGGGAGCAATCAGCCCCAGCATTTT,CASSQTGSNQPQHF
-,TRBJ2-7,TRBV5-1,TRBD2,TGCGCCAGCACCGGGGGGTCCTACGAGCAGTACTTC,CASTGGSYEQYF
-,TRBJ2-3,TRBV12-5,-,TGTGCTAGTGGTTTGGTACAGACCACAGATACGCAGTATTTT,CASGLVQTTDTQYF
-,TRBJ1-4,TRBV19,TRBD1,TGTGCCAGTAGTGAGACAGGGGTTAATGAAAAACTGTTTTTT,CASSETGVNEKLFF
-,TRBJ2-4,TRBV4-2,TRBD2,TGTGCCAGCCGGACTAGCGGGGGAGATAAAAACATTCAGTACTTC,CASRTSGGDKNIQYF
few,TRBJ2-7,TRBV4-1,TRBD1,TGCGCCAGCAGCCTCCACCTTACAGGGGCCTACGAGCAGTACTTC,CASSLHLTGAYEQYF
-,TRBJ2-3,TRBV2,-,TGTGCCAGCAGTGAATCTTCCGATACGCAGTATTTT,CASSESSDTQYF
few,TRBJ2-2,TRBV5-1,-,TGCGCCAGCAGAACAGAGCTCACTTACACCGGGGAGCTGTTTTTT,CASRTELTYTGELFF
few,TRBJ2-5,TRBV5-1,TRBD1,TGCGCCAGCAGCTCGGGACAGGGGACTGAGACCCAGTACTTC,CASSSGQGTETQYF
-,TRBJ1-1,TRBV12-3/TRBV12-4,-,TGTGCCAGCAGTTTGTCAGGGAACCAAGCTTTCTTT,CASSLSGNQAFF
-,TRBJ2-2,TRBV19,-,TGTGCCAGTAGGAAAACCGGGACACAGAACACCGGGGAGCTGTTTTTT,CASRKTGTQNTGELFF
-,TRBJ2-5,TRBV7-9,TRBD2,TGTGCCAGCGTGCTAGCTAGCGGGAGTTTGGAGACCCAGTACTTC,CASVLASGSLETQYF
-,TRBJ2-2,TRBV5-6,TRBD1,TGTGCCAGCAGCCGTGGGACAGGGACGGGAAGCGGGGAGCTGTTTTTT,CASSRGTGTGSGELFF
-,TRBJ1-2,TRBV15,-,TGTGCCACCAGCAAGAGGAGTCCAGGGTCCGGCTACACCTTC,CATSKRSPGSGYTF
few,TRBJ1-6,TRBV30,-,TGTGCCTGGAGTGGTGGCAGGGCGGATTCACCCCTCCACTTT,CAWSGGRADSPLHF
-,TRBJ2-7,TRBV29-1,-,TGCAGCGTTGGAACTAGAAACTCCTACGAGCAGTACTTC,CSVGTRNSYEQYF
once,TRBJ2-1,TRBV7-3,TRBD1,TGTGCCAGCAGCTTAACTTCAGGGACAGGGAGCAATGAGCAGTTCTTC,CASSLTSGTGSNEQFF
-,TRBJ1-4,TRBV29-1,-,TGCAGCGTTGCCAAACTAAGCGGTGAAAAACTGTTTTTT,CSVAKLSGEKLFF
-,TRBJ2-1,TRBV7-6,TRBD2,TGTGCCAGCAGCTCTGCCCGACTAGCGGGAGGCAATGAGCAGTTCTTC,CASSSARLAGGNEQFF
-,TRBJ1-1,TRBV30,-,TGTGCCTCGACCCCGGGAGGGGAAGCTTTCTTT,CASTPGGEAFF
-,TRBJ2-1,TRBV7-6,TRBD2,TGTGCCAGCAGCCCCATAGCGGGAGGCACGATAAACAATGAGCAGTTCTTC,CASSPIAGGTINNEQFF
few,TRBJ2-7,TRBV5-1,TRBD2,TGCGCCAGCAGTAAGTCTAGCGGGACCTACGAGCAGTACTTC,CASSKSSGTYEQYF
few,TRBJ2-5,TRBV27,-,TGTGCCAGCAGTGTGAGGGCCGGAGAGACCCAGTACTTC,CASSVRAGETQYF
-,TRBJ2-3,TRBV6-2/TRBV6-3,-,TGTGCCAGCAGTCTTCTCCAGGGAAACACAGATACGCAGTATTTT,CASSLLQGNTDTQYF
-,TRBJ2-1,TRBV5-6,TRBD1,TGTGCCAGCAGCTTTCCAGGGGGCGGGTCCTACAATGAGCAGTTCTTC,CASSFPGGGSYNEQFF
few,TRBJ1-3,TRBV5-5,TRBD1,TGTGCCAGCAGCTTGGGACAGGGCGCCGTCTCTGGAAACACCATATATTTT,CASSLGQGAVSGNTIYF
-,TRBJ2-7,TRBV30,-,TGTGCCTGGAGTAAGGGGAATTCCTACGAGCAGTACTTC,CAWSKGNSYEQYF
-,TRBJ2-3,TRBV5-6,-,TGTGCCAGCAGCCATACTAGCTTCGTCCCCACAGATACGCAGTATTTT,CASSHTSFVPTDTQYF